The source of this TCR beta chain is a study of memory CD4+ T cells and cytomegalovirus serostatus. Study overall: This sample comes from healthy Belgian adults, 9 CMV seropositive, around 26 seronegative. Study observations and caveats: About 40% of the roughly 160 known CMV-associated TCRbeta sequences appeared in CD4+ memory. Suggested: most of the CMV-linked TCR signature lies in CD4+ memory cells.

The ends were cut back, 2 bases at V and 8 bases at J, with 9 bases in the middle. CDR3 length equals 13 residues. Germline lookup yields CDR1 KGHSH and CDR2 LQKENI. A word on this clone: Its specificity is not known.

Single viable CD3+CD4+CD8-CD45RO+ cells were sorted as the memory CD4+ T cells. Using immunoSEQ multiplex PCR, the repertoire was profiled, and TCRdb retains in-frame clones only, with some absent. Here the sample spans about 82,000 clones, around 80% being singletons. The rearrangement joins TRBV18 to TRBJ1-4; D ambiguous. Specimen: memory CD4+ T cells from blood. The TCR originated in an adult in good health and CMV-seronegative. The CDR3: CASSPGSGEKLFF. The CDR3 region has the DNA TGTGCCAGCTCACCAGGAAGCGGGGAAAAACTGTTTTTT.